These 10 T cell receptor beta chains originate from one sample sequenced in a study of glioma-infiltrating T cells. The iRepertoire nested amplicon-rescue multiplex PCR amplified TCR alpha and beta CDR3s from RNA. TCRdb reanalysed the multiplex PCR reads using MiXCR and keeps one entry per CDR3 protein. The sample records over 140,000 distinct CDR3 sequences, approximately 40% being singletons. The material sequenced was glioma tissue, nonneoplastic brain tissue, or PBMCs (not recorded which). Source of these receptors: a human donor with low-grade glioma or glioblastoma, undergoing nonglioma brain surgery, or in good health (not recorded which).

This clonotype was counted only a few times. The chain is built from TRBV7-2 and TRBJ2-2, with no clear D. Germline V gene data show CDR1 as SGHTA and CDR2 as FQGNSA. The CDR3 runs to 13 residues. V dropped 7 bases and J dropped 6 bases, with 12 bases sitting between them. The chain's CDR3 is CASIRTAPGELFF. CDR3 nucleotides: TGTGCCAGCATCCGGACGGCGCCCGGGGAGCTGTTTTTT.

The genes are TRBV4-3 and TRBJ1-1; D unresolved. CDR1 and CDR2 (germline): LGHNA, YSLEER. Between the trimmed V and J ends, which lost 1 base and 5 bases, there was a span of 11 bases. This CDR3 contains 14 residues. The CDR3 region is CASSQVVLGTEAFF. DNA of the CDR3: TGCGCCAGCAGCCAAGTGGTACTGGGTACTGAAGCTTTCTTT.

J is TRBJ2-3 and V is TRBV7-9; D not resolved. Germline lookup yields CDR1 SEHNR and CDR2 FQNEAQ (reference sequence). The ends were cut back, 7 bases at V and 6 bases at J, with 17 bases in the middle. The CDR3 runs to 14 residues. CDR3 in amino acids: CASTDLKTSDTQYF. In DNA form, the CDR3 reads TGTGCCAGCACCGACTTGAAGACCTCGGATACGCAGTATTTT.

The chain couples TRBV20-1 to TRBJ2-7; D perhaps matches TRBD1 (5 bases). The germline V and J ends were trimmed by 7 bases and 0 bases, with 16 bases remaining between them. Germline V gives CDR1 DFQATT, CDR2 SNEGSKA (reference sequence). This CDR3 contains 14 residues. CDR3 in amino acids: CSVQPGSSSYEQYF. The CDR3, as DNA: TGCAGTGTCCAACCAGGGTCAAGCTCCTACGAGCAGTACTTC.

CDR3 sequence reads: CASSQGGRFEQYF. The CDR3 coding sequence is TGTGCCAGCAGCCAAGGGGGGCGCTTCGAGCAGTACTTC. J is TRBJ2-7 and V is TRBV7-2; TRBD1 or TRBD2 may be the D gene (6 bases each). Germline V gene lookup returns CDR1 SGHTA and CDR2 FQGNSA. This CDR3 has 13 amino acids. V was cut by 5 bases and J by 6 bases, with 14 bases left in between.

This clonotype was observed a single time. The chain combines TRBV3-1 with TRBJ2-7; D is unresolved. The germline V gene has CDR1 LGHDT and CDR2 YNNKEL (reference sequence). The V gene lost 2 bases and the J gene lost 5 bases, with 7 bases spanning the gap. The CDR3 sequence is 12 residues long. DNA for the CDR3: TGTGCCAGCAGCCAATCTAGTCACGAGCAGTACTTC. Translated: CASSQSSHEQYF.

This chain joins TRBV6-1 and TRBJ2-3; D may be TRBD2 (6 bases). The CDR3 loop spans 14 amino acids. CDR1 is MNHNS and CDR2 is SASEGT in the germline V gene. V lost 6 bases and J 6 bases, leaving 16 bases between the germline ends. CDR3 residues: CASSRDLWTDTQYF. DNA of the CDR3: TGTGCCAGCAGCCGGGACTTATGGACCGATACGCAGTATTTT.

The V call is TRBV11-2, the J call TRBJ2-7, with unresolved D. V was trimmed by 5 bases and J by 6 bases, leaving 8 bases between them. The V gene's germline CDR1 is SGHAT and CDR2 FQNNGV. The CDR3 length is 11 residues. CDR3 coding DNA: TGTGCCAGCAGCGCACTGGGCGAGCAGTACTTC. It specifies CASSALGEQYF.

Comments on this clonotype: This could be a read error, since a much larger clone is one nucleotide away. The rearrangement joins TRBV4-1 to TRBJ2-5, with 9 bases identical to TRBD1. Per the germline V gene, CDR1 is MGHRA and CDR2 is YSYEKL. The CDR3 sequence is 17 residues long. Here the CDR3 reads CASSQAADRGRSETRYF. CDR3 DNA sequence: TGCGCCAGCAGCCAAGCCGCGGACAGGGGAAGATCAGAGACCCGGTACTTC.

The rearrangement links TRBV7-2 to TRBJ1-2; weak D call: TRBD1 (5 bases). The CDR3 runs to 15 residues. Germline loops: CDR1 SGHTA, CDR2 FQGNSA. V dropped 6 bases and J dropped 1 base, with 15 bases sitting between them. The CDR3 nucleotides read TGTGCCAGCAGAAGGGACGGAGGACGTAACTATGGCTACACCTTC. Protein: CASRRDGGRNYGYTF.